This T cell receptor beta chain comes out of a study of blood T cell repertoires in COVID-19. In germline, CDR1 is SGHDN, CDR2 FVKESK. The CDR3 contains 14 residues. V lost 6 bases and J 1 base, leaving 11 bases between the germline ends. The method was immunoSEQ multiplex PCR; TCRdb's version includes in-frame clones alone and lacks a portion of them. The sample has some 380,000 clones, over 75% seen once. The source of this sequence is a woman between 35 and 50 years old with acute COVID-19. The sequenced sample was PBMCs or T cells enriched from blood (not recorded which). The chain links TRBV14 to TRBJ2-3, with D perhaps TRBD2 (7 bases). The CDR3 DNA sequence: TGTGCCAGCAGACACGGGGGGCGCACAGATACGCAGTATTTT. Protein sequence: CASRHGGRTDTQYF.